The clone carrying this T cell receptor (beta chain) has only one observation. Seattle researchers signed up patients amid active infection and tracked them longitudinally. These data are taken from a study of blood T cell repertoires in COVID-19. How the authors handled the data: Quantification of nucleated cells was approximated via reference gene primer amplification. This table comes from immunoSEQ multiplex PCR, and its TCRdb copy is limited to in-frame clones, with some not included. The DNA gave D and trimming, while V, J and clone size come from that table. The repertoire has about 430,000 clones, about 90% of them found once; the top ten carry roughly 0.78%. Sequencing was carried out using peripheral blood. This receptor was obtained from a man aged 18 to 29 with COVID-19, enrolled during active disease.

The CDR3 protein is CASSLGQGMDNEQFF. The CDR3 DNA reads TGTGCCAGCAGCCTAGGACAGGGAATGGACAATGAGCAGTTCTTC. The chain has TRBV11-2 and TRBJ2-1, with TRBD1 matching 8 bases. CDR1 is SGHAT and CDR2 is FQNNGV in the germline V gene. CDR3 length: 15 residues. Unmatched junction bases numbered 8, after V lost 5 bases and J lost 5 bases.